One and the same sample provided the 20 T cell receptor beta chains below, sequenced in a study of blood T cell repertoires in COVID-19. Here immunoSEQ multiplex PCR was the method, and the copy in TCRdb shows in-frame clones only, minus some. The sample lists 150,000 to 200,000 clones, about 78% occurring once. The sequenced material came from PBMCs or T cells enriched from blood (not recorded which). Receptor source: a woman in her forties or fifties who had recovered from COVID-19.

The V gene is TRBV5-1, the J gene TRBJ2-7; TRBD1 matches 8 bases. J gave up 7 bases and V 3 bases, and 6 bases lay outside the gene matches. The CDR3 runs to 13 residues. CDR1 is SGHRS, CDR2 YFSETQ, per germline. The CDR3, as DNA: TGCGCCAGCAGCTCCTCAGGGGGCGGGGAGCAGTACTTC. Translation gives CASSSSGGGEQYF.

The chain employs TRBV19 and TRBJ2-3; D is uncertain. The germline V gene encodes CDR1 LNHDA and CDR2 SQIVND (reference sequence). V lost 5 bases to trimming and J lost 2 bases, with 11 bases between them. The CDR3 is 14 residues long. CDR3: CASSLGRSTDTQYF. In DNA, the CDR3 is TGTGCCAGTAGTTTAGGCAGGTCCACAGATACGCAGTATTTT.

The gene calls are TRBV5-1 and TRBJ2-5; 8 bases are a match to TRBD2. V was pared by 5 bases and J by 5 bases, with 17 bases of the junction left unmatched. The CDR3 contains 17 residues. Germline loops: CDR1 SGHRS, CDR2 YFSETQ. The CDR3 loop reads CASSIGTSGSQWETQYF. The CDR3 DNA sequence: TGCGCCAGCAGTATAGGAACTAGCGGTTCCCAATGGGAGACCCAGTACTTC.

A remark on this clone: Mismatch with germline at one junction end may stem from a read error. The chain is built from TRBV29-1 and TRBJ1-2, with D possibly TRBD1 on 6 matching bases. Looked up from germline, CDR1 is SQVTM and CDR2 is ANQGSEA. The CDR3 totals 11 residues. The CDR3 here is CSVDRGGGYNF. CDR3 DNA sequence: TGCAGCGTTGACAGAGGGGGAGGGTATAACTTC.

The chain links TRBV28 to TRBJ2-5; the D gene is possibly TRBD1 (6 bases). The germline V gene encodes CDR1 MDHEN and CDR2 SYDVKM. V was pared by 1 base and J by 5 bases, with 26 bases between. The CDR3 sequence is 19 residues long. The chain's CDR3 is CASSLFSTLYQGYGETQYF. The CDR3 DNA reads TGTGCCAGCAGTTTATTTAGCACCCTATATCAGGGGTACGGGGAGACCCAGTACTTC.

This clone has at least ten counts. This chain links TRBV3-1 (or the pseudogene TRBV3-2) with TRBJ2-7, with 14 bases matching TRBD2. The trim removed 4 bases at V and 6 bases at J, leaving 2 bases unmatched. Germline assignment: CDR1 LGHDT and CDR2 YNNKEL (reference sequence). The CDR3 runs to 14 residues. The CDR3 sequence: CASSRLAGGPEQYF. CDR3 bases: TGTGCCAGCAGCCGACTAGCGGGAGGGCCCGAGCAGTACTTC.

The chain combines TRBV5-1 with TRBJ2-7; no clear D. Trimming left V 1 base short and J 0 bases short, with 11 bases between. This CDR3 has 15 amino acids. Germline V gives CDR1 SGHRS, CDR2 YFSETQ. The CDR3 sequence is CASSLSSRSSYEQYF. In DNA, the CDR3 is TGCGCCAGCAGCTTGTCCAGCCGGAGCTCCTACGAGCAGTACTTC.

This chain links TRBV28 with TRBJ1-2, with TRBD1 identical over 8 bases. From germline, CDR1 is MDHEN and CDR2 SYDVKM. The junction had 7 bases not matched to a gene; V was cut back by 4 bases and J by 3 bases. The CDR3 is 15 amino acids. For the CDR3, the DNA is TGTGCCAGCAGTTCAGCCGCACAGGGGGACTATGGCTACACCTTC. Amino acid sequence: CASSSAAQGDYGYTF.

The chain recombines TRBV6-6 with TRBJ2-4; D might be TRBD2 (5 bases). Per the germline V gene, CDR1 is MNHNY and CDR2 is SVGAGI (reference sequence). This CDR3 spans 19 amino acids. V lost 5 bases, J lost 2 bases, and 25 bases lay in between. CDR3 sequence: CASSPPRSIQDFTKNIQYF. CDR3 nucleotide sequence: TGTGCCAGCAGTCCCCCGAGGTCTATCCAGGACTTTACCAAAAACATTCAGTACTTC.

The chain joins TRBV11-1 to TRBJ1-2; D is undetermined. Trimming shortened V by 5 bases and J by 5 bases, and 9 bases separated the two germline ends. Germline V gene sequence: CDR1 SGHAT, CDR2 FQDESV (reference sequence). The CDR3 consists of 12 residues. In DNA, the CDR3 is TGTGCCAGCAGCCAAGGAGAATATGGCTACACCTTC. Translating it yields CASSQGEYGYTF.

This clone appeared once. The rearrangement uses TRBV12-3 or TRBV12-4 and TRBJ2-1; TRBD1 agrees at 7 bases. There are 12 residues in the CDR3. The trim removed 4 bases at V and 8 bases at J, leaving 2 bases unmatched. The CDR3 spells CASSYRGDEQFF. CDR3 DNA sequence: TGTGCCAGCAGTTACAGGGGTGATGAGCAGTTCTTC.

The V and J genes are TRBV27 and TRBJ1-2; TRBD1 is a possible D gene (5 bases). Germline V gene sequence: CDR1 MNHEY, CDR2 SMNVEV (reference sequence). Trimming stripped 3 bases from V and 4 bases from J, with 9 bases between. The length of the CDR3 is 13 residues. The CDR3, as DNA: TGTGCCAGCAGTTTCGGACAAGCCTATGGCTACACCTTC. Translation: CASSFGQAYGYTF.

CDR3 protein: CASSPNPGAGELFF. Here the CDR3 DNA reads TGTGCCAGCTCACCAAATCCCGGGGCCGGGGAGCTGTTTTTT. The chain links TRBV18 to TRBJ2-2; maybe TRBD2 (5 bases). The ends were cut back, 2 bases at V and 6 bases at J, with 10 bases in the middle. Germline CDR1 KGHSH, CDR2 LQKENI. This CDR3 comprises 14 residues.

This clone has only a few counts. The chain recombines TRBV19 with TRBJ1-5, with TRBD1 as a possible D gene (6 bases). The CDR3 loop spans 16 amino acids. Germline lookup yields CDR1 LNHDA and CDR2 SQIVND (reference sequence). Trimming removed 4 bases at V and 0 bases at J, with 13 bases between. The chain's CDR3 is CASSTQGHYSNQPQHF. In DNA form, the CDR3 reads TGTGCCAGTAGTACCCAGGGACATTATAGCAATCAGCCCCAGCATTTT.

The V call is TRBV2, the J call TRBJ2-1; D call uncertain. V gave up 4 bases and J gave up 4 bases, with 17 bases separating them. CDR1 is SNHLY and CDR2 is FYNNEI in the germline V gene. The CDR3 is 16 amino acids. CDR3: CASSVEIAAVYNEQFF. The DNA for the CDR3 is TGTGCCAGCAGTGTAGAAATCGCGGCCGTATACAATGAGCAGTTCTTC.

With respect to this clone: A much larger clone differs by one base, so this may be a read error. Other DNA sequences in the sample encode the same CDR3. This sequence joins TRBV28 and TRBJ2-7; weak D call: TRBD2 (5 bases). CDR3 length: 12 residues. Trimming cost V 6 bases and J 3 bases, with 9 bases left between them. Germline assignment: CDR1 MDHEN and CDR2 SYDVKM. In DNA, the CDR3 is TGTGCCAGCAGCCGGACTGGCTACGAGCAGTACTTC. Its translation is CASSRTGYEQYF.

This chain connects TRBV18 to TRBJ1-6; 7 nucleotides match TRBD1. Germline V lookup: CDR1 KGHSH, CDR2 LQKENI. With 1 base clipped from V and 6 bases from J, the junction kept 0 bases outside the gene matches. There are 14 residues in the CDR3. CDR3 coding DNA: TGTGCCAGCTCACCACGGGACAGTAATTCACCCCTCCACTTT. It is translated as CASSPRDSNSPLHF.

V gene TRBV23-1 combines with J gene TRBJ2-7, with 7 bases fitting TRBD1. TRBV23-1 is an ORF for which the function is uncertain. The J segment lost 2 bases and the V segment lost 10 bases, leaving 5 bases of the junction unmatched. The CDR3 extends over 12 amino acids. DNA of the CDR3: TGCGCCACCCAGGGACAGACCTACGAGCAGTACTTC. It codes for CATQGQTYEQYF.

V and J are TRBV7-6 and TRBJ2-5; TRBD1 is a possible D gene (6 bases). Germline V CDR1 and CDR2: SGHVS, FNYEAQ. This CDR3 is built from 14 residues. V was trimmed by 3 bases and J by 5 bases, leaving 13 bases between them. CDR3 protein: CASSFAGAVETQYF. The CDR3 region has the DNA TGTGCCAGCAGCTTTGCAGGGGCAGTCGAGACCCAGTACTTC.

This chain uses TRBV6-5 with TRBJ2-1, with 7 bases lining up with TRBD1. This CDR3 comprises 16 residues. Germline assignment: CDR1 MNHEY and CDR2 SVGAGI. V lost 4 bases, J lost 10 bases, and 16 bases stayed unmatched. The CDR3 DNA reads TGTGCCAGCAGTTCGCGTACTATCCTTGACAGGGTCGAGCAGTTCTTC. This translates into CASSSRTILDRVEQFF.